This TCR beta chain derives from a study of shared clonotypes between healthy human individuals. A note on this clone: The target antigen is unknown.

The data were produced by immunoSEQ multiplex PCR, yet TCRdb's version contains in-frame clones alone and is incomplete. The table lists fewer than 850,000 clones, about 90% of them singletons. The V and J ends lost 6 bases and 2 bases respectively, with 17 bases between them. The CDR3 runs to 15 residues. Germline assignment: CDR1 MDHEN and CDR2 SYDVKM. Study-level points and caveats: Unshared clonotypes carried lower generation probabilities than those common to all four donors. In having few donors, the study represented limited genetic and exposure-history diversity. Larger estimated richness was generally seen in naive subsets than in memory subsets.

Adult donors, all healthy and HIV-negative, had no recent acute infections or vaccinations. This receptor was taken from a man aged 18-30 years in good health. Some clones in this sample may be carry-over from other donors' samples. Sequencing was performed on memory CD8+ T cells from PBMCs. Subset defined: CD45RO+ cells pooled with CCR7-negative TemRA cells. The chain couples TRBV28 to TRBJ2-7; perhaps TRBD1 as D (5 bases). The CDR3 DNA sequence: TGTGCCAGCAGGCTCCGGGTCAGGGCTGCCTACGAGCAGTACTTC. The encoded protein is CASRLRVRAAYEQYF.